This TCR beta chain was recorded in a study of cytomegalovirus exposure and HLA in healthy donors (dated by TCRdb to 2017 to 2019). For the study in its entirety: According to an earlier analysis of 550 to 700 of the donors, 150 million to 200 million T cells yielded 117 million unique TCR beta sequences and around 280 Gb of sequence data. An early release covering some 640 HLA-typed donors comprised about 320 gigabases of sequencing data and tens of millions of unique TCR sequences. The genetic ancestry cluster associated with self-reported Caucasian donors included about 81% of the 398 genotyped donors. The study aimed to test whether cataloging public T cell receptors could reveal signatures of past pathogen exposure. The study used immunosequencing to profile the T cell repertoires of 670 or so subjects and linked those repertoires to cytomegalovirus serostatus. Along with the roughly 670-subject first cohort, a separate validation cohort of approximately 110 different subjects was used. To predict cytomegalovirus infection status, the study combined high-throughput TCR immunosequencing, statistical association of individual TCRs with disease status, and machine learning. In a later analysis, previously published TCR beta repertoires from several hundred donors were re-analyzed and high-resolution HLA genotyping was added so that TCR occurrence patterns could be studied. The later analysis used no new phenotypic data to find candidate immune exposures, relying instead on TCR beta sequences and their occurrence across donors. In an earlier analysis of 587 of the donors, high-throughput TCR beta sequencing was used to judge whether each TCR beta V gene segment behaved as functional or pseudogenic. Donor age, sex, ethnicity and CMV serostatus were compiled alongside the repertoire data. A later genetic analysis took genome-wide SNP genotypes for about 55% of the roughly 670 donors and used that subset as a discovery cohort. All discovery cohort repertoires had been generated using a single sequencing platform. Class I and class II HLA loci were covered by the typing at four-digit resolution. Typing coverage varied by locus: roughly 620-640 donors for A, B, C, DRB1 and DQB1; 500 to 550 for DQA1; approximately 610 for DPA1; approximately 490 for DPB1. Because of strong linkage in the cohort, 5 or 6 DR-DQ haplotypes were treated as single units for association and clustering. Across under 500 genotyped donors of the cohort, an average of roughly 250,000 unique TCR beta nucleotide sequences per donor were sequenced, and approximately 19% of those sequences were non-productive. Overall results and qualifications from the work: According to a later analysis, most CMV-associated TCR beta chains appeared to be HLA-restricted, and the HLA associations seemed to be driven largely by CMV exposure. Because HLA typing was unavailable for some donors at each locus, only the typed subset was used in association tests. Fewer than 20 rarely observed V segments, including chromosome 9 orphons, were excluded from the earlier analysis of about 500 of the donors because counts were too low. According to a later analysis, TCR association rates differed among HLA loci, with DRB1 alleles showing the most associated TCRs and HLA-C alleles showing the fewest. Compared with equally common non-associated chains, HLA-associated TCR beta chains in a later analysis were more clonally expanded and had lower generation probabilities. A further reported finding was that TCR beta sequences accurately predicted the HLA-A and HLA-B alleles for most subjects in the first cohort. In a later analysis, several top co-occurrence clusters were reported to appear linked to parvovirus B19, influenza, CMV and Epstein-Barr virus. For the cohort, immune exposure information was limited to CMV serostatus. In an earlier analysis of roughly 560 of the donors, most TCR beta V segments were observed in productive rearrangements about 87% or about 30% of the time, broadly matching IMGT annotations. At a false discovery rate of 0.05, a later analysis linked some 18,000 TCR beta sequences to specific HLA alleles. Assigning TCR associations to individual alleles was difficult when HLA alleles, especially DR and DQ, strongly co-occurred. It was suggested by the authors that the approach could potentially be generalized to other disease states and immunological phenotypes. The sequencing pipeline was judged likely to have produced a cluster of highly shared sequence variants as a technical artifact. In vitro tests confirmed that a few of the cytomegalovirus-associated TCR beta chains recognize cytomegalovirus antigens. This cohort had only TCR beta chains sequenced, and the lack of alpha or paired-chain data limited which features could be detected. Cytomegalovirus status was reported to be diagnosed by the classifier with high specificity and sensitivity in both the original and validation cohorts. A later genetic analysis reported fewer N-insertions in productive TCRs among donors in an Asian-associated ancestry cluster than the roughly 690-donor mean. An association between a missense DCLRE1C variant and V-gene and J-gene trimming of TCR beta chains was found in a later genetic analysis and replicated in an independent cohort. Linkage disequilibrium might explain the correlated functional status among segregating V segments, but an unknown experimental factor could not be ruled out. Sequencing depth was assumed to be roughly uniform across donors in the presence/absence analyses, though that assumption may not hold. A total of roughly 160 TCR beta chains were listed by the study as associated with cytomegalovirus. Most TCR sequences were observed very rarely across donors, whereas some public TCRs were present in many individuals.

The cohort was made up of approximately 700 healthy bone marrow donors. All cohort members were sampled while nominally healthy, although unrecorded immune exposures were likely present. The donor was CMV seronegative and was included in the group of over 300 seronegative cohort members. A peripheral blood sample was provided by each donor, and peripheral blood mononuclear cells were used for TCR beta sequencing. The Qiagen DNeasy Blood Extraction Kit was used to extract genomic DNA from the blood cell samples. As to this clone: There is no known antigen for this receptor. No much larger clone is present one base from it, and per-base qualities are unavailable.

The method was the immunoSEQ multiplex PCR assay. The multiplex PCR relied on a mix of 60 forward primers for TCR Vbeta segments and 13 reverse primers for TCR Jbeta segments. Amplification of the CDR3 region of rearranged TCR beta genes was performed with a multiplex PCR assay on genomic DNA. Amplified TCR beta libraries were sequenced as 87-base-pair reads on the Illumina HiSeq System. Turning to the authors' computational methods: In a later analysis, tens of millions of unique TCR beta chains were counted across the roughly 610 repertoires, and roughly 9.9 million of these chains were shared by at least two donors. A nearest-neighbor algorithm error-corrected the raw reads and collapsed the reads into unique sequences, merging closely related sequences to remove PCR and sequencing errors. CDR3 sequences were aligned to IMGT reference sequences to assign V, D and J gene segments. Each retained sequence needed at least a six-nucleotide match to both a V gene segment and a J gene segment. Rearrangements were called productive when the CDR3 lacked stop codons and stayed in frame with V and J; all others were non-productive. CDR3 was defined according to IMGT convention as the region running from the second conserved V-encoded cysteine to the conserved J-encoded phenylalanine. The earlier analysis of about 530 of the donors excluded any sequence lacking an unambiguous match to a single V gene segment. An earlier analysis of a few hundred of the donors called V segments functional above 56.7% productive rearrangements and segregating when the between-donor standard deviation exceeded 5%. A statistical classification framework was built for diagnosing cytomegalovirus status from the catalog of TCR beta chain sequences. In a later analysis, V and J genes were assigned by comparing TCR nucleotide sequences against IMGT/GENE-DB human TR gene sequences. A later analysis assigned CDR3 sequences and most-parsimonious VDJ recombination scenarios with the TCRdist pipeline. In a later analysis, each TCR beta chain was defined by its CDR3 amino acid sequence together with its V-gene family, and reads without a unique V-gene family were excluded. In a later analysis, some 600 highly shared, low-generation-probability nucleotide sequences were removed to address suspected cross-contamination and a sequencing artifact. A later analysis calculated a clonal expansion index for each public chain from normalized within-repertoire ranks of inferred template counts. Generation probabilities in a later analysis came from a VDJ recombination model fitted to out-of-frame rearrangements, and those results were checked against IGoR. In a later analysis, hypergeometric tests were used to score TCR-TCR, TCR-HLA and TCR-CMV co-occurrence, with a repertoire-size bias correction applied to TCR pairs. False discovery rates were estimated in a later analysis by permuting HLA or CMV assignments 20 times. In a later analysis, co-occurring TCRs were grouped using DBSCAN, with TCRdist sequence similarity added in when clustering inside HLA-allele-positive subsets. Repertoires with fewer than 30,000 or more than 120,000 public chains, plus five repertoires with anomalous nucleotide sharing, were excluded from co-occurrence clustering. The clones in this table, taken by TCRdb from immuneACCESS, are in-frame only. Not every clone is retained; where verified, under half of the shortfall comes from an unresolved V gene, and the cause of the rest is unknown. V and J calls and clone size are those listed in that table; D and trimming were worked out from the DNA. This sample gives 85,000 to 100,000 clones in total; around 77% of them show up just once. About 7.9% of the sample lies in the top ten.

Sequencing input: PBMCs. This TCR was sampled from a man aged 25 to 40 in good health and CMV-seronegative.

In nucleotides, the sequence is TGTGCTAGTGACTCGACAGAAAATCAGCCCCAGCATTTT. This sequence encodes CASDSTENQPQHF. Rearrangement joined TRBV12-5 to TRBJ1-5, and possibly TRBD1, on 5 matching bases. The CDR3 runs 13 residues from the cysteine to the phenylalanine. The retained sequence is limited to the CDR3, 39 bases, with the frame set at the first base. V was cut back by 7 bases and J by 4 bases, leaving a gap of 11 bases between them. Sequences LGHNT (CDR1) and FRNRAP (CDR2) are obtained from the germline V gene.